Sequencing of this T cell receptor (beta chain) was carried out in a study of cytomegalovirus exposure and HLA in healthy donors. Overall study: In an early release, HLA-typed donors contributed 77 million or so unique TCR sequences.

This CDR3 has 15 amino acids. With 4 bases clipped from V and 7 bases from J, the junction kept 8 bases outside the gene matches. Germline CDR1 reads MDHEN; CDR2 reads SYDVKM. PCR employed 60 Vbeta and 13 Jbeta primers. This table comes from immunoSEQ multiplex PCR, and its TCRdb copy is limited to in-frame clones, with some not included. The table shows 65,000 to 70,000 clones, with roughly 75% occurring only once. Points from the study as a whole: Sequence variants that were highly shared formed a cluster that was likely a sequencing artifact. The authors later found TCR association rates varying by HLA locus, with DRB1 most and HLA-C fewest.

Points on this clone: Its specificity is not known.

Sequencing was carried out using PBMCs. The chain carries TRBV28 and TRBJ1-5; 9 bases align to TRBD1. This receptor was identified in a woman younger than 45 in good health and CMV-seropositive. The CDR3 DNA follows: TGTGCCAGCAGTTCACAGGGGGCCATAGGACAGCCCCAGCATTTT. Its translation is CASSSQGAIGQPQHF.